The present T cell receptor (beta chain) was sequenced within a study of sequential checkpoint blockade in melanoma. Study summary: Patients were randomized 1:1 to nivolumab-then-ipilimumab or ipilimumab-then-nivolumab first-line. After both sequences, patients received maintenance nivolumab.

Treatment meaning: randomized to nivolumab then ipilimumab (arm A) or the reverse (arm B). Patients had received no earlier DNA-damaging chemotherapy. Sorted cells were live CD3+CD8+, lacking CD19 and CD56, from PBMCs. Trimming shortened V by 3 bases and J by 2 bases, and 11 bases separated the two germline ends. Germline V CDR1 and CDR2: LGHNA, YNFKEQ. The CDR3 length is 15 residues. Produced via immunoSEQ multiplex PCR; TCRdb's table is partial and in-frame only. There are about 5,300 clones in the sample; 70% to 80% occur only once, and roughly 61% lies in the top ten. The J gene is TRBJ2-1, the V gene TRBV4-2; D gene unclear. The sequence was collected from a human donor with melanoma. This material consisted of CD8+ T cells sorted from blood (inferred from file names), taken from a patient given nivolumab and ipilimumab in sequence. The chain's CDR3 is CASSQEKRAYNEQFF. The DNA of the CDR3 is TGTGCCAGCAGCCAGGAGAAACGGGCCTACAATGAGCAGTTCTTC.